This T cell receptor beta chain appears in the sequencing data of a study of PD-L1 blockade in urothelial cancer. Study-wide context: Blood analyses occurred 3 weeks (second dose) and 6 weeks post treatment start. When blood samples were assessed, the median T cell count was approximately 140,000.

This CDR3 spans 14 amino acids. V shed 5 bases and J shed 1 base, with 11 bases lying between them. From germline, CDR1 is SGHDN and CDR2 FVKESK. Only in-frame clones appear in the TCRdb table, and some are missing; sequencing was by immunoSEQ multiplex PCR. The sample has roughly 110,000 clones, around 93% seen once. Time point indicated: peripheral blood 6 weeks after treatment start. Notes on this clone: Its target is unknown.

Findings and limits, study-wide: At 3 weeks on treatment, tumor-associated clones expanded more with durable benefit.

Sample: PBMCs, taken around atezolizumab (anti-PD-L1) treatment. The chain joins TRBV14 to TRBJ1-1; a weak D match, TRBD1 (6 bases). This clonotype originated in a man aged 55 to 70 with urothelial cancer. For the CDR3, the DNA is TGTGCCAGCAGCAACACAGGGTCGAACACTGAAGCTTTCTTT. The encoded protein is CASSNTGSNTEAFF.